The 17 T cell receptor beta chains below were found in one sample sequenced in a study of cytotoxic CD8 clonotypes in ibrutinib-treated CLL. Sequencing was performed with immunoSEQ multiplex PCR; in TCRdb, only in-frame clones are kept and a portion is missing. The sample yields approximately 45,000 clones, around 70% seen once. This specimen consisted of PBMCs, obtained after 12 months of ibrutinib treatment. The receptor set was obtained from a human donor with chronic lymphocytic leukemia.

This clone showed up just a few times. The rearrangement links TRBV7-9 to TRBJ2-7; 8 positions match TRBD1. Trimming took 3 bases from V and 5 from J; bases not matched to a gene: 9. The germline CDR1 and CDR2 sequences are SEHNR and FQNEAQ (reference sequence). The CDR3 consists of 15 residues. Here the CDR3 reads CASSFHFGQGHEQYF. CDR3 sequence (DNA): TGTGCCAGCAGCTTCCATTTCGGACAGGGCCACGAGCAGTACTTC.

The V call is TRBV7-9, the J call TRBJ2-2; D tentatively fits TRBD1 or TRBD2 (5 bases each). Germline V lookup: CDR1 SEHNR, CDR2 FQNEAQ (reference sequence). Between the trimmed V and J ends, which lost 5 bases and 6 bases, there was a span of 19 bases. This CDR3 has 16 residues. CDR3 nucleotide sequence: TGTGCCAGCAGCATTGAGGGGAAAAGGGCCCCCGGGGAGCTGTTTTTT. The encoded protein is CASSIEGKRAPGELFF.

The V gene is TRBV27, the J gene TRBJ2-7; no clear D. Germline CDR1 reads MNHEY; CDR2 reads SMNVEV (reference sequence). Trimming took 2 bases from V and 3 from J, leaving 11 bases between them. CDR3 size: 14 residues. In DNA form, the CDR3 reads TGTGCCAGCAGTTTAAAACAGACTTACTACGAGCAGTACTTC. Protein: CASSLKQTYYEQYF.

V gene TRBV9 combines with J gene TRBJ2-7, with a possible D match to TRBD1 (6 bases). Germline V CDR1 and CDR2: SGDLS, YYNGEE. Trimming pared 2 bases from V and 0 bases from J, leaving 12 bases between. The CDR3 consists of 15 residues. The CDR3 loop is CASSVQGTRSYEQYF. The DNA of the CDR3 is TGTGCCAGCAGCGTCCAGGGGACGCGCTCCTACGAGCAGTACTTC.

V gene TRBV7-3 combines with J gene TRBJ1-2; 8 bases are shared with TRBD1. V shed 2 bases, J shed 4 bases, and the junction held 6 bases outside the gene matches. The V gene's germline CDR1 is SGHTA and CDR2 FQGTGA. This CDR3 spans 15 amino acids. In DNA, the CDR3 is TGTGCCAGCAGCTTAGGGACAGGAGAGATCTATGGCTACACCTTC. Amino acids: CASSLGTGEIYGYTF.

This chain joins TRBV11-2 and TRBJ2-2; D may be TRBD1 (5 bases). The V end was cut by 5 bases, the J end by 0 bases, with 10 bases between. The germline V gene has CDR1 SGHAT and CDR2 FQNNGV. This CDR3 comprises 15 residues. This CDR3 reads CASSLWTSNTGELFF. The CDR3 nucleotides are TGTGCCAGCAGCCTTTGGACATCGAACACCGGGGAGCTGTTTTTT.

The chain combines TRBV25-1 with TRBJ2-3; no clear D gene. Deletions cut 2 bases from V and 0 bases from J, with 9 bases between. Looked up from germline, CDR1 is MGHDK and CDR2 is SYGVNS. The CDR3 sequence is 15 residues long. The CDR3 loop is CASSEGEGSTDTQYF. Here the CDR3 DNA reads TGTGCCAGCAGTGAAGGTGAAGGAAGCACAGATACGCAGTATTTT.

The chain combines TRBV27 with TRBJ2-3; 10 nucleotides align to TRBD2. The CDR3 runs 15 residues. The trim removed 1 base at V and 8 bases at J, leaving 6 bases unmatched. Germline lookup yields CDR1 MNHEY and CDR2 SMNVEV (reference sequence). This CDR3 is CASSLYSSGGLTQYF. CDR3 nucleotide sequence: TGTGCCAGCAGTTTATATTCTAGCGGGGGCCTTACGCAGTATTTT.

The V call is TRBV5-1, the J call TRBJ2-1, with D perhaps matching TRBD2 (5 bases). V was pared by 4 bases and J by 4 bases, with 12 bases between. CDR1 SGHRS and CDR2 YFSETQ come from the germline V gene. The CDR3 covers 14 residues. CDR3 loop: CASSVQTMYNEQFF. The DNA of the CDR3 is TGCGCCAGCAGCGTACAGACTATGTACAATGAGCAGTTCTTC.

This sequence joins TRBV30 and TRBJ2-5; tentatively, D is TRBD1 or TRBD2 (6 bases each). CDR1 and CDR2 from the germline V gene are GTSNPN and SVGIG (reference sequence). The CDR3 has 13 residues. Trimming took 5 bases from V and 5 from J, leaving 15 bases between them. The CDR3 DNA reads TGTGCCTGGGGGTTGAGGGGGGTGGAGACCCAGTACTTC. Amino acids: CAWGLRGVETQYF. Supplemented by reference TRBV30 and TRBJ2-5, the full variable domain reads SQTIHQWPATLVQPVGSPLSLECTVEGTSNPNLYWYRQAAGRGLQLLFYSVGIGQISSEVPQNLSASRPQDRQFILSSKKLLLSDSGFYLCAWGLRGVETQYFGPGTRLLVL.

This clone has a single count. The V gene is TRBV30, the J gene TRBJ2-2; D is undetermined. The CDR3 loop spans 14 amino acids. CDR1 GTSNPN and CDR2 SVGIG come from the germline V gene (reference sequence). V lost 2 bases to trimming and J lost 2 bases, with 9 bases between them. CDR3 DNA: TGTGCCTGGAGTAAGCTCGTAAACACCGGGGAGCTGTTTTTT. As protein: CAWSKLVNTGELFF.

This clone turned up a few times. The chain links TRBV5-6 to TRBJ2-7, with D unresolved. Germline CDR1 SGHDT, CDR2 YYEEEE. V lost 5 bases and J 0 bases, leaving 3 bases between the germline ends. CDR3 length: 11 amino acids. CDR3 sequence (DNA): TGTGCCAGCAGGAGCTCCTACGAGCAGTACTTC. Its translation: CASRSSYEQYF.

This chain joins TRBV5-1 and TRBJ2-6; 12 bases agree with TRBD1. The length of the CDR3 is 17 residues. The junction had 4 bases not matched to a gene; V was cut back by 3 bases and J by 3 bases. The germline CDR1 and CDR2 sequences are SGHRS and YFSETQ. Here the CDR3 reads CASSSGTGGFGANVLTF. CDR3 bases: TGCGCCAGCAGCTCCGGGACAGGGGGCTTTGGGGCCAACGTCCTGACTTTC.

The chain joins TRBV28 to TRBJ2-5; TRBD2 agrees at 13 bases. The trim removed 7 bases at V and 6 bases at J, leaving 11 bases unmatched. The CDR3 runs to 16 residues. From germline, CDR1 is MDHEN and CDR2 SYDVKM. CDR3 bases: TGTGCCAGCAAAAGGGCCGGGACTAGCGGGGTGAAGACCCAGTACTTC. This translates into CASKRAGTSGVKTQYF.

This clone was seen a few times. The chain combines TRBV5-1 with TRBJ2-7; 13 bases are a match to TRBD2. Unmatched junction bases numbered 4, after V lost 4 bases and J lost 3 bases. Germline lookup yields CDR1 SGHRS and CDR2 YFSETQ. The CDR3 is made up of 15 amino acids. The CDR3 DNA sequence: TGCGCCAGCAGCGTAGGACTAGCGGGGGACTACGAGCAGTACTTC. Encoded protein: CASSVGLAGDYEQYF.

V is TRBV5-5 and J is TRBJ2-7; weak D call: TRBD1 (6 bases). Germline V gene sequence: CDR1 SGHKS, CDR2 YYEKEE (reference sequence). This CDR3 has 15 residues. V was cut by 6 bases and J by 0 bases, with 16 bases left in between. Here the CDR3 DNA reads TGTGCCAGCATCCGTCGGGACACCTACTCCTACGAGCAGTACTTC. This encodes CASIRRDTYSYEQYF.

The chain recombines TRBV25-1 with TRBJ2-7; D could derive from TRBD1 or TRBD2 (6 bases each). The germline V gene encodes CDR1 MGHDK and CDR2 SYGVNS. The CDR3 is 14 residues long. Between the trimmed V and J ends, which lost 2 bases and 4 bases, there was a span of 12 bases. The CDR3 DNA sequence: TGTGCCAGCAGTGAAAGACTAGGGGGATACGAGCAGTACTTC. Amino acids: CASSERLGGYEQYF.